This T cell receptor beta chain was sequenced during a study of blood T cell repertoires in COVID-19 (TCRdb year 2020). Broadly, across the study: The collaborator samples originated in the United States, Italy and Spain and spanned the acute and convalescent phases of COVID-19. Samples were obtained from the ongoing ImmuneRACE study (first 160 participants) and from about 1,300 subjects provided by 6 global collaborators. Where HLA class I and class II types were available, the types were taken from metadata supplied by the sample provider, not from assay-based typing. The dataset comprised deeply sampled blood TCRbeta repertoires from subjects exposed to, actively infected with, or recovered from COVID-19. The prospective study material was composed of cDNA or gDNA derived from T cells, B-cell-depleted T cells, or PBMCs. The repertoires were made available in a free public database intended to serve as a resource for research on the immune response to SARS-CoV-2. The sample metadata nearly always contained a de-identified subject ID, COVID-19 status, age in years and sex.

The immunoSEQ Assay, a bias-controlled multiplex PCR, was used to amplify TCRbeta CDR3 regions from genomic DNA. The paper's data handling went like this. The number of nucleated cells in each sample was estimated from the amplification of reference gene primers within the assay. To quantify the absolute abundance of each unique TCRbeta CDR3 rearrangement, sequence reads were collapsed and filtered. For each sample, productive Simpson clonality was calculated as the square root of Simpson's diversity index across productive rearrangements. This immuneACCESS table, as held by TCRdb, lists in-frame sequences with V and J called but not all clones. Of the missing ones, under half trace to an unresolved V gene in checked studies; the others have no known cause. That table furnishes V, J and clone size, whereas the DNA furnished D and trimming. The sample data list under 150,000 clones, and 85% of these were observed just once. Together, the top ten hold about an eighth of the sample.

From the cysteine through the phenylalanine, the CDR3 covers 12 amino acids. The read is trimmed to its CDR3 DNA, 36 bases read in frame from base 1. Based on the germline V gene (reference sequence), the CDR1 and CDR2 sequences are MNHNY and SVGAGI. V was cut back by 7 bases and J by 4 bases, leaving a gap of 11 bases between them. With regard to this clone: This receptor's antigen is unknown. No clone much larger than this one lies a single base away; base qualities are absent.

Study-level results and caveats: Clinical and demographic metadata were provided uncurated, with the amount varying by source and participant.

Each collaborating institution followed its own protocols to collect whole blood in K2EDTA tubes. Collaborator samples were shipped for TCRbeta analysis as frozen whole blood, isolated PBMCs, or DNA extracted from either sample type. This chain joins TRBV6-6 to TRBJ2-7; TRBD2 might be the D gene, on 7 matching bases. The sequence came from a human donor in a cohort sampled during active COVID-19. Sequenced input: peripheral blood. Read as DNA, the sequence is TGTGCCAGCAACGGGGGGCCATACGAGCAGTACTTC. This encodes CASNGGPYEQYF.